Listed below are T cell receptor beta chains from one sample, sequenced in a study of shared clonotypes between healthy human individuals. The method was immunoSEQ multiplex PCR; TCRdb's version includes in-frame clones alone and lacks a portion of them. This table holds hundreds of thousands of clones, around 72% found once. The sequenced sample consisted of memory CD4+ T cells sorted from blood. The receptors were sampled from a man between 25 and 39 years old in good health. Each CDR3 is given with its conserved first and last residue. The D gene is left open where the match is weak. Not every row has a clone size; where given, it reads once, few, many or a size class.

clone_size: .
d_call: .
v_call: TRBV5-4
j_call: TRBJ2-4
cdr3_nt: TGTGCCAGCAGCCCTGGAGGGGCCAAAAACATTCAGTACTTC
cdr3_aa: CASSPGGAKNIQYF

clone_size: .
d_call: .
v_call: TRBV15
j_call: TRBJ2-7
cdr3_nt: TGTGCCACCAGCAGAGATCTCGATTACGAGCAGTACTTC
cdr3_aa: CATSRDLDYEQYF

clone_size: .
d_call: TRBD1
v_call: TRBV5-1
j_call: TRBJ2-1
cdr3_nt: TGCGCCAGCAGCTTGCCAAAGACAGGGGGCCACAATGAGCAGTTCTTC
cdr3_aa: CASSLPKTGGHNEQFF

clone_size: few
d_call: .
v_call: TRBV7-9
j_call: TRBJ2-2
cdr3_nt: TGTGCCAGCAGCTTAGGCCTCTCATCCGGGGAGCTGTTTTTT
cdr3_aa: CASSLGLSSGELFF

clone_size: .
d_call: .
v_call: TRBV7-3
j_call: TRBJ2-5
cdr3_nt: TGTGCCAGCAGCCAACGGTACCAAGAGACCCAGTACTTC
cdr3_aa: CASSQRYQETQYF

clone_size: .
d_call: TRBD1
v_call: TRBV18
j_call: TRBJ1-3
cdr3_nt: TGTGCCAGCTCACCTGGGACAGACCACTCTGGAAACACCATATATTTT
cdr3_aa: CASSPGTDHSGNTIYF

clone_size: .
d_call: TRBD2
v_call: TRBV18
j_call: TRBJ2-7
cdr3_nt: TGTGCCAGCTCACCACCGCTAGCGGGAGGCACCTACGAGCAGTACTTC
cdr3_aa: CASSPPLAGGTYEQYF

clone_size: .
d_call: .
v_call: TRBV14
j_call: TRBJ1-2
cdr3_nt: TGTGCCAGCAGCCAAGTAGCAGGGAAGTACTATGGCTACACCTTC
cdr3_aa: CASSQVAGKYYGYTF

clone_size: .
d_call: .
v_call: TRBV6-5
j_call: TRBJ1-5
cdr3_nt: TGTGCCAGCAGTTCCCGGGATCAGCCCCAGCATTTT
cdr3_aa: CASSSRDQPQHF

clone_size: .
d_call: .
v_call: TRBV19
j_call: TRBJ2-7
cdr3_nt: TGTGCCAGTAGTTTGCGGGGTTCGGTTACCTACGAGCAGTACTTC
cdr3_aa: CASSLRGSVTYEQYF

clone_size: .
d_call: .
v_call: TRBV7-9
j_call: TRBJ1-4
cdr3_nt: TGTGCCAGCAGCCCAATCGACACGAAGGGTAATGAAAAACTGTTTTTT
cdr3_aa: CASSPIDTKGNEKLFF

clone_size: .
d_call: .
v_call: TRBV9
j_call: TRBJ2-5
cdr3_nt: TGTGCCAGCAGCGTAGGGGTCGGCTGGGAGACCCAGTACTTC
cdr3_aa: CASSVGVGWETQYF

clone_size: .
d_call: .
v_call: TRBV5-5
j_call: TRBJ2-5
cdr3_nt: TGTGCCAGCAGCTTGTTACCCGGGACACCCCAAGAGACCCAGTACTTC
cdr3_aa: CASSLLPGTPQETQYF

clone_size: .
d_call: TRBD2
v_call: TRBV6-5
j_call: TRBJ2-5
cdr3_nt: TGTGCCACCAAGACTAGCGGGAGGGCCGGAGAGACCCAGTACTTC
cdr3_aa: CATKTSGRAGETQYF

clone_size: few
d_call: TRBD2
v_call: TRBV11-2
j_call: TRBJ2-5
cdr3_nt: TGTGCCAGCAGCCAGAGGGGGACTAGCTGGGAGACCCAGTACTTC
cdr3_aa: CASSQRGTSWETQYF

clone_size: .
d_call: .
v_call: TRBV11-2
j_call: TRBJ1-1
cdr3_nt: TGTGCCAGCAGGAGACTTCGGATGAACACTGAAGCTTTCTTT
cdr3_aa: CASRRLRMNTEAFF

clone_size: few
d_call: .
v_call: TRBV28
j_call: TRBJ1-2
cdr3_nt: TGTGCCAGCAGTTTATGGGCGGGGACACGTATCTATGGCTACACCTTC
cdr3_aa: CASSLWAGTRIYGYTF

clone_size: .
d_call: TRBD1
v_call: TRBV7-8
j_call: TRBJ1-4
cdr3_nt: TGTGCCAGCAGCTTAACCGGGACAGGGGTAGAGAATGAAAAACTGTTTTTT
cdr3_aa: CASSLTGTGVENEKLFF

clone_size: .
d_call: .
v_call: TRBV5-1
j_call: TRBJ2-7
cdr3_nt: TGCGCCAGCAGCTTGGATGGGGGTAACCCCTCCGAGCAGTACTTC
cdr3_aa: CASSLDGGNPSEQYF

clone_size: .
d_call: TRBD1
v_call: TRBV2
j_call: TRBJ2-7
cdr3_nt: TGTGCCAGCAGTGAAAACCGGGACAGCAAGTACTTC
cdr3_aa: CASSENRDSKYF

clone_size: few
d_call: .
v_call: TRBV7-2
j_call: TRBJ1-2
cdr3_nt: TGTGCCAGCAGCCGGGAGTTCGGCTATGGCTACACCTTC
cdr3_aa: CASSREFGYGYTF

clone_size: .
d_call: .
v_call: TRBV10-3
j_call: TRBJ2-6
cdr3_nt: TGTGCCAGCGTACGGGCGGGGAGCCCTGGGGCCAACGTCCTGACTTTC
cdr3_aa: CASVRAGSPGANVLTF

clone_size: .
d_call: TRBD1
v_call: TRBV5-4
j_call: TRBJ2-5
cdr3_nt: TGTGCCAGCAGCACCCGGGACAGCCAAGAGACCCAGTACTTC
cdr3_aa: CASSTRDSQETQYF

clone_size: .
d_call: .
v_call: TRBV7-9
j_call: TRBJ1-2
cdr3_nt: TGTGCCAGCAGCTTGTTCGACAGCTATGGCTACACCTTC
cdr3_aa: CASSLFDSYGYTF

clone_size: .
d_call: .
v_call: TRBV19
j_call: TRBJ1-2
cdr3_nt: TGTGCCAGTAGCGGGGCAGGCTATGGCTACACCTTC
cdr3_aa: CASSGAGYGYTF

clone_size: .
d_call: TRBD2
v_call: TRBV30
j_call: TRBJ2-1
cdr3_nt: TGTGCCTGGAGGACCTTCGGGGGGGGGCTCTCCTACAATGAGCAGTTCTTC
cdr3_aa: CAWRTFGGGLSYNEQFF

clone_size: .
d_call: .
v_call: TRBV2
j_call: TRBJ2-3
cdr3_nt: TGTGCCAGCAGAGGGGGGGTCCGTACAGATACGCAGTATTTT
cdr3_aa: CASRGGVRTDTQYF

clone_size: .
d_call: .
v_call: TRBV30
j_call: TRBJ2-7
cdr3_nt: TGTGCCTGGAGTGTACTCAGGGAAGTGGGGGAGCAGTACTTC
cdr3_aa: CAWSVLREVGEQYF

clone_size: .
d_call: TRBD1
v_call: TRBV29-1
j_call: TRBJ2-2
cdr3_nt: TGCAGCGGGGGTACGACAGGGGATGGAACCGGGGAGCTGTTTTTT
cdr3_aa: CSGGTTGDGTGELFF

clone_size: .
d_call: .
v_call: TRBV12-5
j_call: TRBJ2-7
cdr3_nt: TGTGCTAGTGGTTTGGTACATGGGGGTACCTACGAGCAGTACTTC
cdr3_aa: CASGLVHGGTYEQYF

clone_size: .
d_call: .
v_call: TRBV5-5
j_call: TRBJ1-3
cdr3_nt: TGTGCCAGCAGCTTGGCGGGGGGCTCTGGAAACACCATATATTTT
cdr3_aa: CASSLAGGSGNTIYF

clone_size: .
d_call: .
v_call: TRBV5-4
j_call: TRBJ2-3
cdr3_nt: TGTGCCAGCAGCTTCGACACCTCAGCTAGCACAGATACGCAGTATTTT
cdr3_aa: CASSFDTSASTDTQYF

clone_size: .
d_call: .
v_call: TRBV7-3
j_call: TRBJ2-2
cdr3_nt: TGTGCCAGCAGCTTATCCAAGTTAGCGGTAGGGAACACCGGGGAGCTGTTTTTT
cdr3_aa: CASSLSKLAVGNTGELFF

clone_size: .
d_call: .
v_call: TRBV7-6
j_call: TRBJ2-7
cdr3_nt: TGTGCCAGCAGCTTAATGGGTAGCGGAGCCCCCCGGCCCTACGAGCAGTACTTC
cdr3_aa: CASSLMGSGAPRPYEQYF

clone_size: once
d_call: TRBD1
v_call: TRBV10-1
j_call: TRBJ2-5
cdr3_nt: TGCGCCAGCAGTTCCGGGACAGGGGAAGAGACCCAGTACTTC
cdr3_aa: CASSSGTGEETQYF

clone_size: .
d_call: TRBD2
v_call: TRBV5-4
j_call: TRBJ2-5
cdr3_nt: TGTGCCAGCAGCTTGGCTACTAGCGGGGGTGAGACCCAGTACTTC
cdr3_aa: CASSLATSGGETQYF

clone_size: .
d_call: TRBD2
v_call: TRBV27
j_call: TRBJ2-7
cdr3_nt: TGTGCCAGCAGTTTGAGCGGACTAGCCACAGCCTACGAGCAGTACTTC
cdr3_aa: CASSLSGLATAYEQYF

clone_size: .
d_call: .
v_call: TRBV6-1
j_call: TRBJ1-2
cdr3_nt: TGTGCCAGCAGTCAAACTAGGGGAGGCTACACCTTC
cdr3_aa: CASSQTRGGYTF

clone_size: many
d_call: .
v_call: TRBV2
j_call: TRBJ1-5
cdr3_nt: TGTGCCAGCAGTTACATGCCTGCTCAGCCCCAGCATTTT
cdr3_aa: CASSYMPAQPQHF

clone_size: .
d_call: TRBD1
v_call: TRBV2
j_call: TRBJ2-5
cdr3_nt: TGTGCCAGCAGGGAGAACCGGGACAGACAAGAGACCCAGTACTTC
cdr3_aa: CASRENRDRQETQYF

clone_size: .
d_call: .
v_call: TRBV2
j_call: TRBJ2-2
cdr3_nt: TGTGCCAGCACGTGGGACGCTAACACCGGGGAGCTGTTTTTT
cdr3_aa: CASTWDANTGELFF

clone_size: .
d_call: .
v_call: TRBV5-1
j_call: TRBJ2-6
cdr3_nt: TGCGCCAGCAGCCTGGGGCAGGGGAGCTCTGGGGCCAACGTCCTGACTTTC
cdr3_aa: CASSLGQGSSGANVLTF

clone_size: few
d_call: TRBD1
v_call: TRBV5-1
j_call: TRBJ2-2
cdr3_nt: TGCGCCAGCAGCCGTCGACAGGGGGCGCTTCCGAACACCGGGGAGCTGTTTTTT
cdr3_aa: CASSRRQGALPNTGELFF

clone_size: .
d_call: .
v_call: TRBV5-1
j_call: TRBJ2-3
cdr3_nt: TGCGCCAGCAGCTTGGGGCAGGGAGCAGATACGCAGTATTTT
cdr3_aa: CASSLGQGADTQYF

clone_size: .
d_call: TRBD1
v_call: TRBV19
j_call: TRBJ2-7
cdr3_nt: TGTGCCAGTAGTATACAGGGGGCGATCAACGAGCAGTACTTC
cdr3_aa: CASSIQGAINEQYF

clone_size: .
d_call: .
v_call: TRBV18
j_call: TRBJ2-5
cdr3_nt: TGTGCCAGCTCACCTGGAGGAATAGAAGAGACCCAGTACTTC
cdr3_aa: CASSPGGIEETQYF

clone_size: few
d_call: .
v_call: TRBV5-1
j_call: TRBJ1-1
cdr3_nt: TGCGCCAGCAGTGGACACCAGGGGACGAACACTGAAGCTTTCTTT
cdr3_aa: CASSGHQGTNTEAFF

clone_size: few
d_call: .
v_call: TRBV28
j_call: TRBJ2-5
cdr3_nt: TGTGCCAGCAGTTTTACCGGGGAAGAGACCCAGTACTTC
cdr3_aa: CASSFTGEETQYF

clone_size: few
d_call: .
v_call: TRBV29-1
j_call: TRBJ2-1
cdr3_nt: TGCAGCGTTGCTAAAAGGGGGGGAGGGCCCGACAATGAGCAGTTCTTC
cdr3_aa: CSVAKRGGGPDNEQFF

clone_size: few
d_call: .
v_call: TRBV11-2
j_call: TRBJ1-5
cdr3_nt: TGTGCCAGCAGCTTTGCGGGGGAGGGTCAGCCCCAGCATTTT
cdr3_aa: CASSFAGEGQPQHF

clone_size: .
d_call: .
v_call: TRBV30
j_call: TRBJ2-1
cdr3_nt: TGTGCCTGGAGGAAACTACGTGAGCAGTTCTTC
cdr3_aa: CAWRKLREQFF